This TCR beta chain was documented in a study of OX40 agonist ivuxolimab in advanced cancers. The CDR3 extends over 14 amino acids. V lost 5 bases and J lost 2, with 13 bases in between. Germline V lookup: CDR1 ENHRY, CDR2 SYGVKD. On this clone itself: Its antigen is currently unknown.

Clones were read by immunoSEQ multiplex PCR, and TCRdb kept only the in-frame ones, dropping some. The sample lists tens of thousands of clones, under 95% occurring once. Overall study findings and caveats: The study found that CD8+ T cells averaged more expanded clones than CD4+.

The TCR was taken from an adult with an advanced solid tumor such as melanoma, head and neck, liver or kidney cancer. The material was CD4+ or CD8+ T cells sorted from blood, obtained in a trial of the OX40 agonist ivuxolimab. This chain connects TRBV10-3 to TRBJ2-7; D unclear. In DNA form, the CDR3 reads TGTGCCATCAGTCCGCGGCTTCCTACCTACGAGCAGTACTTC. Encoded protein: CAISPRLPTYEQYF.